This paragraph reports one TCR beta chain. The antigen it recognizes is unknown. Base-call qualities are not available, and no considerably larger clone is one nucleotide away. The sample belongs to a study of T cell responses to AZD1222 COVID-19 vaccine (dated by TCRdb to about 2021). At the level of the whole study: TCR sequencing was performed for 233 trial participants, of whom about 200 were given two doses of AZD1222 and around 26 were given two doses of MenACWY control vaccine. Trial participants were enrolled into age subgroups of 18-55, 56-69 and 70-plus years, which contained 148, 28 and 57 TCR-sequenced participants, respectively.

The label giving this sample's time point can be read as: about 28 days (+/-7) after the second vaccine dose. Because spike-specific TCR depth and breadth did not differ between the two schedules, AZD1222 recipients who got a second dose at roughly 4 weeks were pooled with those who got a second dose at roughly 12 weeks. Vaccinee samples came from UK trials COV001 and COV002, including a single-blind randomized controlled phase 2/3 trial of AZD1222 (ChAdOx1 nCoV-19) in healthy adults. Trial participant PBMC samples were collected at day 0 and day 28 after the second dose for TCRbeta chain sequencing. There are 19 amino acids in the CDR3, from cysteine to phenylalanine inclusive. Just the 57-base CDR3 DNA is kept, in frame starting at base 1. The junction carries 21 bases between V and J, which are trimmed by 4 bases and 0 bases respectively. CDR1 MNHEY and CDR2 SVGEGT were looked up in the germline V gene.

On the study overall, not on this receptor specifically: Vaccine-associated CD4 TCRs spanned the whole spike protein, with dominant responses in regions 160-218 and 743-854. Nearly half of unique spike-specific TCRs reportedly recognized epitopes outside regions mutated in the B.1.351 and B.1.1.7 variants. Spike-specific TCR breadth and depth rose significantly after two AZD1222 doses compared with day 0 and with MenACWY recipients. Because no day 14 peak-response samples were available, the repertoires could be characterized only after the peak T cell response. Conclusions about previously exposed vaccinees are limited because only five to seven AZD1222 recipients were SARS-CoV-2 seropositive at baseline. Most participants were white British and females outnumbered males, and the authors suggested that clonal diversity may have been underestimated. In the small 56-69-year group, the increase in depth fell short of significance, most likely because of low power.

The CDR3 regions of human TCRbeta chains were analyzed by immunosequencing. In the authors' own workflow: TCRs in the repertoires were matched against a reference library of SARS-CoV-2-specific TCRs that had been generated with the MIRA antigen-specificity platform. Breadth was defined as the fraction of unique TCRs that were SARS-CoV-2-associated, and depth was defined as the fraction of total T cells that were SARS-CoV-2-associated. Using the MIRA data, every spike-specific TCR was mapped to the spike region that the TCR reacted to and assigned to either a CD4 or a CD8 class. Log10-transformed breadth and depth values were compared by one-way ANOVA with Sidak's multiple comparisons tests. As stored in TCRdb, this immuneACCESS dataset retains in-frame rearrangements with V and J assigned. A fraction of the clones does not appear; measured against another copy, unresolved V genes explain less than half of the discrepancy, and the remainder lacks a known reason. V and J calls and clone size follow that table, whereas D and trimming were derived from the DNA. Here the sample has around 110,000 clones; approximately 90% occur a single time. Roughly 1.6% of the sample lies in the top ten.

The material was peripheral blood, obtained 28 days after the second AZD1222 dose. The chain couples TRBV6-2 or TRBV6-3 to TRBJ1-4; perhaps TRBD1 is the D gene, with 6 bases matching. The origin of this receptor is an adult who received the AZD1222 COVID-19 vaccine. The nucleotide sequence reads as follows: TGTGCCAGCAGTTCGCTCAGGGGTCCAAACACTGCAACTAATGAAAAACTGTTTTTT. Its amino acids are CASSSLRGPNTATNEKLFF.